A single sample gave rise to the 3 T cell receptor beta chains below, sequenced in a study of shared clonotypes between healthy human individuals. Method: immunoSEQ multiplex PCR; TCRdb's copy keeps in-frame clones and lacks some. The sample lists millions of clones; approximately 92% were seen once. Sequenced input: naive CD4+ T cells sorted from blood. Subset of the sample: CD45RA+ positively selected. Receptor source: a man aged 18 to 35 in good health.

The rearrangement uses TRBV19 and TRBJ2-3, with 7 nucleotides matching TRBD2. The CDR3 contains 12 residues. Trimming removed 10 bases from V and 6 bases from J; junction bases left unmatched: 7. Germline V gene lookup returns CDR1 LNHDA and CDR2 SQIVND (reference sequence). Here the CDR3 reads CATQRDRDTQYF. CDR3 sequence (DNA): TGTGCCACTCAGCGGGATAGGGATACGCAGTATTTT.

The gene calls are TRBV10-3 and TRBJ2-6, with D possibly being TRBD1 (5 bases). This CDR3 contains 16 residues. The V gene lost 2 bases and the J gene lost 3 bases, with 11 bases spanning the gap. CDR1 is ENHRY, CDR2 SYGVKD, per germline. The CDR3 loop is CAISETGTGGANVLTF. In DNA form, the CDR3 reads TGTGCCATCAGTGAGACAGGTACTGGTGGGGCCAACGTCCTGACTTTC.

The chain joins TRBV7-9 to TRBJ2-1, with TRBD1 matching over 7 bases. CDR3 length equals 14 residues. Germline V gene lookup returns CDR1 SEHNR and CDR2 FQNEAQ (reference sequence). Trimming at V came to 4 bases and at J to 6 bases, leaving 6 bases not matched to a gene. The DNA for the CDR3 is TGTGCCAGCAGCTCCGGGACAGCTTCCAATGAGCAGTTCTTC. Its translation is CASSSGTASNEQFF.